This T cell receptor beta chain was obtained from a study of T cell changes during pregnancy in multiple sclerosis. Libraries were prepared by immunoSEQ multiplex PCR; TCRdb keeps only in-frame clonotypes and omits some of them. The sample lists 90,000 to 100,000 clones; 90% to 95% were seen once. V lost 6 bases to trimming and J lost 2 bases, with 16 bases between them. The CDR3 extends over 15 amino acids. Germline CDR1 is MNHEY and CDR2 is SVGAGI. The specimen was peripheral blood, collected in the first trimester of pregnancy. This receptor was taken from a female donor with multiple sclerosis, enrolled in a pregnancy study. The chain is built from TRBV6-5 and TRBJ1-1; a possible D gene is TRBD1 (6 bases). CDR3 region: CASRRQALPNTEAFF. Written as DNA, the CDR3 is TGTGCCAGCAGGCGACAGGCGCTTCCTAACACTGAAGCTTTCTTT.